This T cell receptor beta chain was sequenced for a study of T cell changes during pregnancy in multiple sclerosis. This clone appeared once. The CDR3 consists of 16 residues. TCRdb's table, derived via immunoSEQ multiplex PCR, lists solely in-frame clones and lacks some. The repertoire holds over 50,000 clones, less than 95% seen once, with roughly 2% in the top ten. This chain uses TRBV21-1 with TRBJ2-1; the table's TRBD2 call for D was not verified on the DNA. TRBV21-1 is a recognized pseudogene. The sample consisted of peripheral blood, taken in the first trimester of pregnancy. The clonotype comes from a female donor in good health, enrolled as a control in a pregnancy study. The DNA of the CDR3 is TGTGCCAGCAGCAAAGGGGAGACACCAAGGATCAATGAGCAGTTCTTC. Its protein product is CASSKGETPRINEQFF.